This passage covers 3 T cell receptor beta chains from one sample sequenced in a study of shared clonotypes between healthy human individuals. Some clones are missing from TCRdb's copy, which holds only in-frame ones; the method was immunoSEQ multiplex PCR. The sample holds some 2.1 million clones, roughly 95% seen once. The source material was naive CD4+ T cells sorted from blood. This sample's subset: CD45RA+ positively selected. The receptors were sampled from a young man in good health.

Remarks on this clone: The identical CDR3 is also encoded by other nucleotide sequences in the sample. The rearrangement links TRBV5-1 to TRBJ1-6; D remains unclear. Germline V lookup: CDR1 SGHRS, CDR2 YFSETQ. The V end lost 0 bases, the J end lost 6 bases, and 7 bases lay between the germline ends. The CDR3 has 14 residues. CDR3: CASSLEGSNSPLHF. The CDR3 DNA is TGCGCCAGCAGCTTGGAGGGTAGTAATTCACCCCTCCACTTT. Filled out from reference TRBV5-1 and TRBJ1-6, the complete variable domain reads KAGVTQTPRYLIKTRGQQVTLSCSPISGHRSVSWYQQTPGQGLQFLFEYFSETQRNKGNFPGRFSGRQFSNSRSEMNVSTLELGDSALYLCASSLEGSNSPLHFGNGTRLTVT.

This clone was counted once. The gene calls are TRBV25-1 and TRBJ2-2; tentative D call: TRBD2 (5 bases). CDR1 is MGHDK and CDR2 is SYGVNS in the germline V gene. The CDR3 has 12 residues. The germline V and J ends were trimmed by 8 bases and 8 bases, with 12 bases remaining between them. The CDR3 DNA reads TGTGCCAGCGGCCCCGGGGAAGGGGAGCTGTTTTTT. It codes for CASGPGEGELFF.

The chain uses TRBV7-2 and TRBJ1-2; TRBD1 might be the D (5 bases). This CDR3 region has 15 residues. V lost 6 bases, J lost 4 bases, and 18 bases lay in between. CDR1 and CDR2 (germline): SGHTA, FQGNSA. In DNA form, the CDR3 reads TGTGCCAGCAGTCAGGGAGTGGCCCGGACCTATGGCTACACCTTC. It translates to CASSQGVARTYGYTF. The full variable domain, rest sourced from reference TRBV7-2 and TRBJ1-2, is GAGVSQSPSNKVTEKGKDVELRCDPISGHTALYWYRQSLGQGLEFLIYFQGNSAPDKSGLPSDRFSAERTGGSVSTLTIQRTQQEDSAVYLCASSQGVARTYGYTFGSGTRLTVV.